Reported below is one T cell receptor (beta chain). The entry originates in a study of T cell clonotyping in hematopoietic cell transplantation. Profiling relied on immunoSEQ multiplex PCR, and the TCRdb table lists in-frame clones only, not all of them. Of roughly 44,000 clones in the sample, 85% were seen once. The time point: recipient sample about 28 days before transplant, after cytoreduction. This sequence originates from a man between 60 and 75 years old with acute myeloid leukemia. Some clones in this sample may be carry-over from other donors' samples. Source: peripheral blood mononuclear cells, taken before stem cell transplant.

Here the CDR3 reads CASSQEARGGVFTGELFF. The DNA of the CDR3 is TGCGCCAGCAGCCAAGAGGCGCGGGGGGGTGTTTTCACCGGGGAGCTGTTTTTT. The rearrangement joins TRBV4-1 to TRBJ2-2; the match to TRBD2 covers 9 bases. This CDR3 is built from 18 residues. V was pared by 0 bases and J by 4 bases, with 9 bases of the junction left unmatched. Germline assignment: CDR1 MGHRA and CDR2 YSYEKL.